This T cell receptor (beta chain) is from a study of blood T cell repertoires in COVID-19. Background on the study: Sites across the United States, Italy and Spain contributed samples from acute and convalescent COVID-19. T cells, B-cell-depleted T cells, or PBMCs supplied cDNA or gDNA.

Germline lookup yields CDR1 SGDLS and CDR2 YYNGEE. The length of the CDR3 is 15 residues. The V and J ends lost 3 bases and 5 bases, in that order; junction bases with no gene match: 7. This clone has just one count. Repertoires were generated with immunoSEQ multiplex PCR, while TCRdb's copy carries only in-frame clones and drops some. Of roughly 170,000 clones listed, roughly nine tenths are singletons. The rearrangement links TRBV9 to TRBJ1-3, with 8 bases matching TRBD1. The specimen was peripheral blood. The sequence came from a man in his sixties or seventies with active or convalescent COVID-19. CDR3 bases: TGTGCCAGCAGCGCCGCGACAGGGGCCCGAAACACCATATATTTT. Translated: CASSAATGARNTIYF.